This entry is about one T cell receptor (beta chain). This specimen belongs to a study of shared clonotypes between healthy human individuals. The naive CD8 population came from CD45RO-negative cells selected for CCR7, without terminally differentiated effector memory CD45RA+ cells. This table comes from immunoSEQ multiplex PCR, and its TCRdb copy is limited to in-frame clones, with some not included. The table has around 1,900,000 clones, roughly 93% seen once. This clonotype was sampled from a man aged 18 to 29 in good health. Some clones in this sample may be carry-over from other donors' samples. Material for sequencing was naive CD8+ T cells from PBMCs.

CDR3 protein: CASRSTSSPDTQYF. The CDR3 DNA is TGTGCCAGCCGGTCGACTAGCTCGCCAGATACGCAGTATTTT. The chain uses TRBV5-4 and TRBJ2-3, with 7 bases fitting TRBD2. Germline values: CDR1 SGHNT, CDR2 YYREEE (reference sequence). The CDR3 contains 14 residues. With V trimmed by 7 bases and J by 4 bases, 9 bases remained unmatched.